A single T cell receptor (beta chain) is shown here with its context. Followed over time, Seattle patients had been enrolled while infection was active. The data belong to a study of blood T cell repertoires in COVID-19. Study overall: Samples of COVID-19 (acute and convalescent) were obtained from the United States, Italy and Spain. From T cells, B-cell-depleted T cells, or PBMCs came the material, which was cDNA or gDNA.

In the source study's methods: Quantification of nucleated cells was approximated via reference gene primer amplification. Sequencing was performed with immunoSEQ multiplex PCR; in TCRdb, only in-frame clones are kept and a portion is missing. That table is the source of V, J and clone size, and D and trimming were worked out from the DNA. The table has around 300,000 clones, more than 80% seen once. CDR3 length equals 15 residues. Germline V CDR1 and CDR2: LNHDA, SQIVND (reference sequence). V shed 7 bases and J shed 4 bases, with 19 bases lying between them. Source material: peripheral blood. The chain is built from TRBV19 and TRBJ1-2; a possible D gene is TRBD1 (5 bases). The sequence was collected from a woman aged 25 to 45 with COVID-19, enrolled during active disease. CDR3: CASNRGSNTRYGYTF. The CDR3, as DNA: TGTGCCAGTAACCGGGGGTCAAACACTCGCTATGGCTACACCTTC.